The T cell receptor (beta chain) described here comes from a study of response to subunit inactivated influenza vaccine. There are many counts of this clonotype. Its antigen is currently unknown. One entry per CDR3 protein, called by TCRdb with MiXCR from the RT-PCR reads. The top ten hold 6.5% to 8% of the sample, which has about 650,000 distinct CDR3 sequences, about 14% seen once. With 4 bases clipped from V and 0 bases from J, the junction kept 5 bases outside the gene matches. Germline CDR1 and CDR2: MGHRA and YSYEKL. The CDR3 covers 15 residues. Study-wide results and limits: Each seasonal influenza vaccination, the authors suggested, recruits few new T cells.

The sample was PBMCs from blood, taken less than 15 days before vaccination. The V gene is TRBV4-1, the J gene TRBJ1-2; 7 nucleotides match TRBD1. This clonotype originated in a man aged 50 to 59 who received an inactivated influenza vaccine. CDR3 nucleotides: TGCGCCAGCAGCCCGGGACAGCTAACTAACTATGGCTACACCTTC. Translating gives CASSPGQLTNYGYTF.